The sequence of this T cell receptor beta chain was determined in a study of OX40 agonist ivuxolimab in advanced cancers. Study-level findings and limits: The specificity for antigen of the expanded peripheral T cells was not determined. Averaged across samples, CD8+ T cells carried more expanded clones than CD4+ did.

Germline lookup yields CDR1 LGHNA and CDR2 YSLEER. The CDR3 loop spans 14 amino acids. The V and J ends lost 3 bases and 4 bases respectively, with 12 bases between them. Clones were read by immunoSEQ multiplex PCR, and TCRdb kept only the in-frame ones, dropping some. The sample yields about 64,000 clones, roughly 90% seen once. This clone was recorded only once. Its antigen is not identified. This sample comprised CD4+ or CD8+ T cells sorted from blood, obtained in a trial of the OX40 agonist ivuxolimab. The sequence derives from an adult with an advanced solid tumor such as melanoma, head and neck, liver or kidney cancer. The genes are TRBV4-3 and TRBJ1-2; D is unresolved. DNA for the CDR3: TGCGCCAGCAGCCATTATACTGTGGGCTATGGCTACACCTTC. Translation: CASSHYTVGYGYTF.